This T cell receptor (beta chain) was recorded in a study of T-cell reconstitution after alpha-beta-depleted transplantation in children. Findings of the study overall: TCRbeta diversity was high at day 60 in some patients (a result of surviving recipient T cells and thymic progenitors). In patients about two months after transplant, alpha-beta T cells reportedly arose from several hundred expanded graft clones.

The sample holds a few counts of this clonotype. Antigen unknown. V lost 10 bases and J lost 4; bases outside the gene matches: 13. The CDR3 sequence is 15 residues long. TCRbeta library preparation incorporated unique molecular identifiers. TCRdb processed the PCR reads anew with MiXCR; each CDR3 protein has one entry. The sample shows some 830,000 distinct CDR3 sequences, roughly 15% of them seen only once. The source was PBMCs, mostly from graft donor cells, collected 360 days after TCRalphabeta/CD19-depleted stem cell transplant. The clonotype was recovered from a male patient younger than 18 who had a stem cell transplant for acute lymphoblastic leukemia, so the T cells may come from the graft donor. The V call is TRBV12-3 or TRBV12-4, the J call TRBJ2-5; 9 bases are shared with TRBD2. The CDR3 DNA follows: TGTGCCACCTCCCTGAGGCTAGCGGGAAGAGAGACCCAGTACTTC. Translating it yields CATSLRLAGRETQYF.